The 24 T cell receptor beta chains below come from one sample, sequenced in a study of T cell responses to AZD1222 COVID-19 vaccine. Sequencing used immunoSEQ multiplex PCR; TCRdb keeps in-frame clones, though not all of them. The table has approximately 140,000 clones, 90% seen once. The starting material was peripheral blood, obtained 28 days after the second AZD1222 dose. Source of these receptors: an adult who received the AZD1222 COVID-19 vaccine.

The rearrangement joins TRBV7-9 to TRBJ1-1; D gene unclear. The CDR3 totals 14 residues. Trimming cost V 2 bases and J 10 bases, with 17 bases left between them. CDR1 SEHNR and CDR2 FQNEAQ come from the germline V gene (reference sequence). CDR3 coding DNA: TGTGCCAGCAGCTTATTATTCGCTCCCCACGGAGCTTTCTTT. Translated: CASSLLFAPHGAFF.

The chain employs TRBV7-2 and TRBJ1-2, with 7 bases that match TRBD1. With 5 bases clipped from V and 4 bases from J, the junction kept 13 bases outside the gene matches. CDR3 length: 16 residues. Germline CDR1 is SGHTA and CDR2 is FQGNSA. The DNA for the CDR3 is TGTGCCAGCAGCCCCGGATGGGACAGTAGAACCTATGGCTACACCTTC. Translating it yields CASSPGWDSRTYGYTF.

The rearrangement uses TRBV2 and TRBJ1-2; no reliable D call. CDR3 length equals 16 residues. Trimming removed 7 bases at V and 5 bases at J, with 23 bases between. The germline gives CDR1 SNHLY, CDR2 FYNNEI. CDR3 sequence: CASMWSGETIRYGYTF. CDR3 nucleotides: TGTGCCAGCATGTGGTCCGGGGAAACCATAAGATATGGCTACACCTTC. Filled out from reference TRBV2 and TRBJ1-2, the complete variable domain reads EPEVTQTPSHQVTQMGQEVILRCVPISNHLYFYWYRQILGQKVEFLVSFYNNEISEKSEIFDDQFSVERPDGSNFTLKIRSTKLEDSAMYFCASMWSGETIRYGYTFGSGTRLTVV.

The rearrangement joins TRBV28 to TRBJ1-5; D not resolved. This CDR3 has 15 amino acids. Germline values: CDR1 MDHEN, CDR2 SYDVKM. V lost 2 bases, J lost 3 bases, and 11 bases lay in between. The CDR3 sequence: CASSLGGDYNQPQHF. Here the CDR3 DNA reads TGTGCCAGCAGTTTAGGTGGGGATTACAATCAGCCCCAGCATTTT.

The chain carries TRBV21-1 and TRBJ2-3; the table's D call, TRBD1, was not checked against the DNA. TRBV21-1 has pseudogene status. This CDR3 contains 13 residues. This chain's CDR3 is CASSGYRKNTQYF. Written as DNA, the CDR3 is TGTGCCAGCAGCGGGTACAGGAAAAATACGCAGTATTTT.

The chain has TRBV2 and TRBJ2-1, with 14 bases aligning to TRBD2. CDR1 and CDR2 (germline): SNHLY, FYNNEI. After removal of 3 bases from V and 6 bases from J, the junction contained 7 bases not matched to a gene. CDR3 length: 17 residues. The CDR3 is CASSDPGLAGERNEQFF. The CDR3, as DNA: TGTGCCAGCAGTGATCCGGGACTAGCGGGAGAACGCAATGAGCAGTTCTTC.

Here the CDR3 reads CASSVATTSGRGYNEQFF. The CDR3 region has the DNA TGTGCCAGCAGCGTAGCTACGACTAGCGGGAGGGGTTACAATGAGCAGTTCTTC. The rearrangement uses TRBV9 and TRBJ2-1; 14 bases map to TRBD2. The trim removed 0 bases at V and 4 bases at J, leaving 6 bases unmatched. The CDR3 covers 18 residues. In germline, CDR1 is SGDLS, CDR2 YYNGEE.

The rearrangement joins TRBV10-2 to TRBJ1-6; D call uncertain. CDR1 and CDR2 (germline): WSHSY, SAAADI. The CDR3 has 17 amino acids. Trimming took 0 bases from V and 0 from J, leaving 9 bases between them. CDR3 in amino acids: CASSESHGSSYNSPLHF. CDR3 DNA sequence: TGCGCCAGCAGTGAGTCCCACGGAAGCTCCTATAATTCACCCCTCCACTTT.

This chain links TRBV5-4 with TRBJ2-1; tentatively, D is TRBD1 (5 bases). Germline CDR1 SGHNT, CDR2 YYREEE (reference sequence). The CDR3 has 13 amino acids. Deletions cut 4 bases from V and 8 bases from J, with 13 bases between. CDR3 sequence reads: CASSLAIGDEQFF. The DNA for the CDR3 is TGTGCCAGCAGCCTGGCCATAGGGGATGAGCAGTTCTTC.

V is TRBV11-3 and J is TRBJ2-1, with TRBD2 matching over 15 bases. The CDR3 is 16 amino acids. J lost 10 bases, V lost 4 bases, and 8 bases had no gene match. Germline V gene lookup returns CDR1 SGHNT and CDR2 YENEEA. The CDR3 sequence is CASSSRTSGRGMEQFF. The CDR3 DNA reads TGTGCCAGCAGCTCGCGGACTAGCGGGAGGGGTATGGAGCAGTTCTTC.

The chain has TRBV11-3 and TRBJ1-1; no firm D call. V lost 5 bases and J 6 bases, leaving 7 bases between the germline ends. Germline V lookup: CDR1 SGHNT, CDR2 YENEEA. This CDR3 has 11 amino acids. In DNA, the CDR3 is TGTGCCAGCAGCGCCGGGGCTGAAGCTTTCTTT. It yields the protein CASSAGAEAFF. The full variable domain, completed using reference TRBV11-3 and TRBJ1-1, is EAGVVQSPRYKIIEKKQPVAFWCNPISGHNTLYWYLQNLGQGPELLIRYENEEAVDDSQLPKDRFSAERLKGVDSTLKIQPAELGDSAVYLCASSAGAEAFFGQGTRLTVV.

V and J are TRBV18 and TRBJ1-2; D is unresolved. Germline CDR1 is KGHSH and CDR2 is LQKENI. The V end lost 4 bases, the J end lost 2 bases, and 8 bases lay between the germline ends. The CDR3 sequence is 13 residues long. CDR3 nucleotides: TGTGCCAGCTCACGGCAGGCGAACTATGGCTACACCTTC. It specifies CASSRQANYGYTF.

This chain connects TRBV20-1 to TRBJ2-4; a possible D gene is TRBD1 (5 bases). CDR1 is DFQATT, CDR2 SNEGSKA, per germline (reference sequence). The CDR3 is 13 residues long. Trimming cost V 3 bases and J 1 base, with 7 bases left between them. The CDR3 DNA is TGCAGTGCTAGTCCAGGGGCCAAAAACATTCAGTACTTC. It yields the protein CSASPGAKNIQYF.

V usage is TRBV12-5 and J usage is TRBJ2-1; 8 bases line up with TRBD2. J lost 1 base, V lost 0 bases, and 14 bases had no gene match. CDR3 length: 20 residues. From germline, CDR1 is LGHNT and CDR2 FRNRAP. The CDR3 DNA follows: TGTGCTAGTGGTTTGGTACTAAGTAGCGGGGCCCTACCTTCCTACAATGAGCAGTTCTTC. This encodes CASGLVLSSGALPSYNEQFF.

This clone was seen a single time. The chain uses TRBV12-3 or TRBV12-4 and TRBJ2-7, with TRBD1 matching 7 bases. This CDR3 is 13 amino acids long. V was clipped by 3 bases and J by 5 bases; unmatched bases: 4. CDR3 residues: CASSFDRANEQYF. CDR3 DNA sequence: TGTGCCAGCAGTTTCGACAGGGCGAACGAGCAGTACTTC.

V usage is TRBV14 and J usage is TRBJ2-1; 10 positions agree with TRBD2. V dropped 4 bases and J dropped 2; count of bases not matched to a gene: 5. CDR3 length equals 16 residues. Per germline, CDR1 SGHDN and CDR2 FVKESK. For the CDR3, the DNA is TGTGCCAGCAGCCCCTTCCTAGCGGGGGCCTACAATGAGCAGTTCTTC. Amino acids: CASSPFLAGAYNEQFF.

A single count supports this clone. This chain links TRBV27 with TRBJ2-1, with D possibly matching TRBD1 (5 bases). Looked up from germline, CDR1 is MNHEY and CDR2 is SMNVEV (reference sequence). The CDR3 is made up of 15 amino acids. Trimming left V 4 bases short and J 5 bases short, with 15 bases between. The CDR3, as DNA: TGTGCCAGCAGTTGGGGAAGGGGTCTGGACAATGAGCAGTTCTTC. It translates to CASSWGRGLDNEQFF.

The gene calls are TRBV6-1 and TRBJ2-2, with unresolved D. The germline CDR1 and CDR2 sequences are MNHNS and SASEGT. This CDR3 comprises 16 residues. The V end lost 1 base, the J end lost 1 base, and 10 bases lay between the germline ends. The CDR3 loop is CASSEESAVNTGELFF. In DNA, the CDR3 is TGTGCCAGCAGTGAAGAATCGGCCGTGAACACCGGGGAGCTGTTTTTT.

The gene calls are TRBV16 and TRBJ2-1; weak D call: TRBD1 (6 bases). Germline CDR1 is KGHSY and CDR2 is FQNENV. This CDR3 comprises 15 residues. V was cut by 2 bases and J by 0 bases, with 8 bases left in between. CDR3 sequence: CASSQDRSSYNEQFF. CDR3 DNA: TGTGCCAGCAGCCAAGACAGGAGCTCCTACAATGAGCAGTTCTTC.

The chain has TRBV13 and TRBJ2-7; 7 bases are a match to TRBD2. There are 15 residues in the CDR3. V lost 5 bases to trimming and J lost 6 bases; unmatched junction nucleotides: 13. The germline gives CDR1 PRHDT, CDR2 FYEKMQ (reference sequence). The CDR3 DNA reads TGTGCCAGCAGCCCGTACTTGGCGGGAGAATCCGAGCAGTACTTC. Amino acids: CASSPYLAGESEQYF.

J is TRBJ2-1 and V is TRBV10-1, with D perhaps matching TRBD1 or TRBD2 (6 bases each). Germline V gives CDR1 WNHNN, CDR2 SYGVQD (reference sequence). This CDR3 comprises 15 residues. V lost 6 bases, J lost 2 bases, and 14 bases lay in between. Here the CDR3 DNA reads TGCGCCAGCAGCCCTTCCGGGGGCCCCTACAATGAGCAGTTCTTC. Amino acids: CASSPSGGPYNEQFF.

The rearrangement links TRBV11-3 to TRBJ2-5, with D possibly matching TRBD1 (5 bases). Trimming pared 6 bases from V and 5 bases from J, leaving 13 bases between. The CDR3 is made up of 13 amino acids. The germline CDR1 and CDR2 sequences are SGHNT and YENEEA. CDR3 sequence: CASSLGVRETQYF. DNA for the CDR3: TGTGCCAGCAGTCTAGGGGTCCGGGAGACCCAGTACTTC.

V gene TRBV15 combines with J gene TRBJ1-5, with D tentatively TRBD1 (6 bases). The CDR3 contains 17 residues. CDR1 and CDR2 (germline): LNHNV, YYDKDF (reference sequence). V lost 0 bases and J lost 4, with 16 bases in between. The CDR3 reads CATSRDRGAGVNQPQHF. The CDR3 DNA reads as TGTGCCACCAGCAGAGATCGCGGGGCAGGGGTTAATCAGCCCCAGCATTTT.

The chain employs TRBV7-2 and TRBJ1-4; a possible D gene is TRBD1 (5 bases). The CDR3 runs 14 residues. V dropped 4 bases and J dropped 8 bases, with 14 bases sitting between them. Per the germline V gene, CDR1 is SGHTA and CDR2 is FQGNSA. CDR3 coding DNA: TGTGCCAGCAGCTATAGGGGACCACGGGAAAAACTGTTTTTT. Protein: CASSYRGPREKLFF.